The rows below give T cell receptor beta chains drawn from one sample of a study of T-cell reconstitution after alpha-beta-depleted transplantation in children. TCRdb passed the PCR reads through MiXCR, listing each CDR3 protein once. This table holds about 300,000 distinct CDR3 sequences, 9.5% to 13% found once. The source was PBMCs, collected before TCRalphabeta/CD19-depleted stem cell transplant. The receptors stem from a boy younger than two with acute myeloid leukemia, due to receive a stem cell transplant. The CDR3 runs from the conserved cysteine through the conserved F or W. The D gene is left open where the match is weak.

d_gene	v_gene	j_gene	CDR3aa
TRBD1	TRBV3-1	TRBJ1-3	CASSQDRGTGIGNTIYF
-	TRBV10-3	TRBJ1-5	CAISESKGIGNQPQHF
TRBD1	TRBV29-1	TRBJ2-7	CSVLGTEGHEQYF
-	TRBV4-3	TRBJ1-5	CASSQEGGGRQPQHF
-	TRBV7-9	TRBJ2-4	CASSLGAISAKNIQYF
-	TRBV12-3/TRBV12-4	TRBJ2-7	CASSPPAVGVPYEQYF
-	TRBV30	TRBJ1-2	CAWSGPGVANGYTF
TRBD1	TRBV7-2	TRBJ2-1	CASSNRDRTYNEQFF
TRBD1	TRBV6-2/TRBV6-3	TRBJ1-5	CASSSGQGNQPQHF
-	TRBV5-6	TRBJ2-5	CASSPGYGRETQYF
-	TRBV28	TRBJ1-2	CASSFVLVRHGYTF
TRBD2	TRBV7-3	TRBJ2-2	CASSPGLAGGGTGELFF
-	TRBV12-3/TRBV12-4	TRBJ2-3	CASSLGDKWGHTDTQYF
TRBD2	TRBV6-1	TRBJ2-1	CASSIDRSGLAGVNEQFF
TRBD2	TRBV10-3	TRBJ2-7	CAISVGRGTYEQYF
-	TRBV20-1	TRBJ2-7	CSARDKRTAFWYEQYF
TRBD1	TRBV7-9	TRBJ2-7	CASGAGGDEQYF
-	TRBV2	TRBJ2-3	CASSEGGFDTQYF
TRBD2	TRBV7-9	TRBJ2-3	CASRSGTKITDTQYF
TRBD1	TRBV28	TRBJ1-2	CASSLSRGRGYTF
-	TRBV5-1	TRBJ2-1	CASSLEPASSLYNEQFF
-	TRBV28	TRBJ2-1	CASSFRQSYNEQFF
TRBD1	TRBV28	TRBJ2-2	CASSPRRTGGPGELFF
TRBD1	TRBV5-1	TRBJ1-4	CATSRGDSAEKLFF
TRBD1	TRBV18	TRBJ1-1	CASSPNRGTNTEAFF
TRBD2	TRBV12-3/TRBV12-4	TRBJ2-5	CASSSDGLGPQETQYF
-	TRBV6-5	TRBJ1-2	CASSYNGQGWVNYGYTF
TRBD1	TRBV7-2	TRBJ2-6	CASIPQGAVGANVLTF
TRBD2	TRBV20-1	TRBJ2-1	CSARPLAALSYNEQFF
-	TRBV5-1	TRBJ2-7	CASSLGEGFPSYEQYF
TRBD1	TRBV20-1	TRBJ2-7	CSARDRGTGRTYEQYF
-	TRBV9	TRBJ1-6	CASSGYYNSPLHF
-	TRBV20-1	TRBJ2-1	CSARDVELPYNEQFF
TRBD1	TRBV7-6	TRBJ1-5	CASSHRWQGGNQPQHF
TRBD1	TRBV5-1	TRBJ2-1	CASSSPGQKNEQFF
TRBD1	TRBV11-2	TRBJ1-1	CASSFWTGDTEAFF
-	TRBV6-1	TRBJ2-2	CASSVTGLGNTGELFF
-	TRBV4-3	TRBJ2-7	CASSQDRREQYF
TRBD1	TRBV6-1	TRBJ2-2	CASTGQGFSIGELFF
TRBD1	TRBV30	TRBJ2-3	CAWSRAGGSDTQYF
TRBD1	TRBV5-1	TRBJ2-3	CASRGGQGALEDTQYF
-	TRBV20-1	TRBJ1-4	CSALKGEKLFF
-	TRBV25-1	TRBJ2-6	CASSGGDYSGANVLTF
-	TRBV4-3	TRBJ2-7	CASSQALESSYEQYF
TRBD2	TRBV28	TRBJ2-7	CASSRPWGGSYEQYF
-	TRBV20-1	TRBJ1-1	CSAREQGEAEAFF
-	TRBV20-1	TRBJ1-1	CSARKGAMNTEAFF
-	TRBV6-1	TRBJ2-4	CASSERGRAGIYGNIQYF
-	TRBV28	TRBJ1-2	CASSAFPGLTMGYTF